The clone carrying this T cell receptor (beta chain) registers large (0.1 to 1%) by frequency. Its antigen is not known. TRB amplification used 200 to 250 ng of peripheral blood genomic DNA. One tube held mixed TRB-A and TRB-B primer pools for touch-down PCR. For each CDR3 protein, TCRdb gives one entry from its re-call of the multiplex PCR reads, without DNA. This sample's clone table lists about 3,000 distinct CDR3 sequences. These data come from a study of T cell clusters in autoimmune cytopenias. Findings and caveats of the study: Physiological T cell clusters of healthy donors were apparently absent in primary autoimmune cytopenia patients. Comparing secondary cytopenia with chronic lymphocytic leukemia showed no cluster-lack signature, apparently masked by lymphoma repertoire.

This CDR3 has 13 amino acids. CDR1 is SQVTM and CDR2 is ANQGSEA in the germline V gene. This receptor was identified in a human donor with an autoimmune cytopenia or autoimmune hepatitis (not recorded which). Sequenced sample: peripheral blood. The chain employs TRBV29-1 and TRBJ2-1; TCRdb selects TRBD1, and the lack of DNA leaves this call unchecked. CDR3 loop: CSVAGTANNEQFF.